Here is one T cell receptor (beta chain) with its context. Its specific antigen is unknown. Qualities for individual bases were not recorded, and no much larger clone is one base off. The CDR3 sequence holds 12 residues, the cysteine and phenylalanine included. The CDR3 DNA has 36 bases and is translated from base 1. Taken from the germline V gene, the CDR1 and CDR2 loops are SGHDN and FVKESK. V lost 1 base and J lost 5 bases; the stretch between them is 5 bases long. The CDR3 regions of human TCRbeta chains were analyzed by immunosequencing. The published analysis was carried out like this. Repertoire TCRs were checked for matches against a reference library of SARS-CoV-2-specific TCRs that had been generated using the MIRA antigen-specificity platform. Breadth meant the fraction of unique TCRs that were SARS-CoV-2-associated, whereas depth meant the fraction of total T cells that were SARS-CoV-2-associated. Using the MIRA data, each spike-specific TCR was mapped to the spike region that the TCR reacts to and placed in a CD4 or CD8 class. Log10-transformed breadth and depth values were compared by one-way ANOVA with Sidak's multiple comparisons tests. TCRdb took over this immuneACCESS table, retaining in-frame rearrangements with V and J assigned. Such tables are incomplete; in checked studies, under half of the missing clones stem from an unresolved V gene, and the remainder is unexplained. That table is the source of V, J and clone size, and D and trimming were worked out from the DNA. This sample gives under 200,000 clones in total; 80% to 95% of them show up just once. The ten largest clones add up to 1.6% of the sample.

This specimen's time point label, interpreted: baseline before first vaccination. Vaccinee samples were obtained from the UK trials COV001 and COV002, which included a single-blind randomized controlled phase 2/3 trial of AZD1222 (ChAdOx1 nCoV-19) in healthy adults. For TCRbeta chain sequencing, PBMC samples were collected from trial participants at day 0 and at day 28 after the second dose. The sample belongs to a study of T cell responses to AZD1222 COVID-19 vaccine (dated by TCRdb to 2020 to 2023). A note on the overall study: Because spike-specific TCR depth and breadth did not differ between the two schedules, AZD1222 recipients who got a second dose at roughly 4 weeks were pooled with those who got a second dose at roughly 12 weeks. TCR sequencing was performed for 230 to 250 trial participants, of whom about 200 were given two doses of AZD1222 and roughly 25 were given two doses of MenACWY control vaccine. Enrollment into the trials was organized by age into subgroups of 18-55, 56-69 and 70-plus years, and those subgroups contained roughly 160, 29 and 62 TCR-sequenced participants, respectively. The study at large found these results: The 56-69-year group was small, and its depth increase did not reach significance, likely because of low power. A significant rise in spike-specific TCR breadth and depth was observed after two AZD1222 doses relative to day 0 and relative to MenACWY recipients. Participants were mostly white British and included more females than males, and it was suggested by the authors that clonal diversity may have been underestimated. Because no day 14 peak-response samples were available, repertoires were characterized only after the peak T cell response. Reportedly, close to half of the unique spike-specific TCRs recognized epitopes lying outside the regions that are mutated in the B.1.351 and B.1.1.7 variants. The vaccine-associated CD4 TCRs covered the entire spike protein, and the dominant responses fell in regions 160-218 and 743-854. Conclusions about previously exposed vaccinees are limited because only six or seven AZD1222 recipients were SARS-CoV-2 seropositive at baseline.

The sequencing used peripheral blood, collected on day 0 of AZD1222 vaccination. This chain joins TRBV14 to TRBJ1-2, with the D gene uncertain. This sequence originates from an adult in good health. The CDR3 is CASSQGLYGYTF. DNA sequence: TGTGCCAGCAGCCAAGGACTTTATGGCTACACCTTC. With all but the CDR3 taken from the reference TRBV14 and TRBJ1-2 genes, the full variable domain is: EAGVTQFPSHSVIEKGQTVTLRCDPISGHDNLYWYRRVMGKEIKFLLHFVKESKQDESGMPNNRFLAERTGGTYSTLKVQPAELEDSGVYFCASSQGLYGYTFGSGTRLTVV.